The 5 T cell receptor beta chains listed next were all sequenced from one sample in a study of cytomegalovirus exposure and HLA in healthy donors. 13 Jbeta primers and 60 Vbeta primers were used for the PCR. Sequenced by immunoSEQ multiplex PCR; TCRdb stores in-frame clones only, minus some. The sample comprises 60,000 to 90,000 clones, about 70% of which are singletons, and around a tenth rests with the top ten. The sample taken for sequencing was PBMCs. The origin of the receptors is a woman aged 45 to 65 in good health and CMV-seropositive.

Written as DNA, the CDR3 is TGTGCCAGCAGCACAGGGGCCGGGGAGCTGTTTTTT. Amino acids: CASSTGAGELFF. V and J are TRBV7-2 and TRBJ2-2, with 7 bases matching TRBD1. CDR1 and CDR2 from the germline V gene are SGHTA and FQGNSA. V gave up 5 bases and J gave up 6 bases; unmatched junction bases: 0. The CDR3 runs 12 residues. The variable domain in full, with the rest retrieved from reference TRBV7-2 and TRBJ2-2, is GAGVSQSPSNKVTEKGKDVELRCDPISGHTALYWYRQSLGQGLEFLIYFQGNSAPDKSGLPSDRFSAERTGGSVSTLTIQRTQQEDSAVYLCASSTGAGELFFGEGSRLTVL.

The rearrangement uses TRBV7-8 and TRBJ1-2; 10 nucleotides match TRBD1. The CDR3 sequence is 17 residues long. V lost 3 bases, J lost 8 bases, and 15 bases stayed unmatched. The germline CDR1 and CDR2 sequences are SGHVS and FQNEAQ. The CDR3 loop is CASSFSSRTGGSGGYTF. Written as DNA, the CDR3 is TGTGCCAGCAGCTTCTCGTCCAGGACAGGGGGTTCGGGCGGCTACACCTTC.

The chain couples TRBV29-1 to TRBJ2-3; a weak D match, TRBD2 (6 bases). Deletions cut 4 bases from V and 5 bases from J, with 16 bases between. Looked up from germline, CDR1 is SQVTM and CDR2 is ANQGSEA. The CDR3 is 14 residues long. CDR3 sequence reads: CSVAAGPVGDTQYF. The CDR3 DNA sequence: TGCAGCGTTGCAGCGGGCCCTGTCGGAGATACGCAGTATTTT.

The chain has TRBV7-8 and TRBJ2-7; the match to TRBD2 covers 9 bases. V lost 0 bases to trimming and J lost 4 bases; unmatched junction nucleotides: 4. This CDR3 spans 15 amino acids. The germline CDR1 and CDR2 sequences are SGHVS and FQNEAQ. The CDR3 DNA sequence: TGTGCCAGCAGCTTAGCGACAACTAGCGGGTACGAGCAGTACTTC. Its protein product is CASSLATTSGYEQYF.

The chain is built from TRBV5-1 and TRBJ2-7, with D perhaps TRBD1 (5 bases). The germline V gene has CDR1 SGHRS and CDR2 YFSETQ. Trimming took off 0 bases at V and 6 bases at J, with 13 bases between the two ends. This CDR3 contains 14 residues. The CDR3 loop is CASSLAQGEGEQYF. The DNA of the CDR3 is TGCGCCAGCAGCTTGGCCCAGGGTGAAGGCGAGCAGTACTTC.